The clone carrying this T cell receptor (beta chain) was seen at least ten times. Antigen specificity is unknown. The CDR3 runs to 14 residues. The germline gives CDR1 WSHSY, CDR2 SAAADI. Trimming left V 6 bases short and J 2 bases short, with 11 bases between. The library was built from roughly 400 ng RNA with molecular barcoded adaptors for alpha/delta and beta/gamma chains. MiXCR, applied by TCRdb to the reads, yields one record per CDR3 protein. The profile shows some 41,000 distinct CDR3 sequences, roughly 13% of them singletons. The record originates from a study of read filtering for tumor transcriptome and immune sequencing. About the research overall: The cohort had over 16 men and 14 to 15 women aged roughly 47 to 90, mean about 70 years. Transcriptome libraries were built from DNase-treated RNA.

Study results and caveats: IR-seq captured clonotypes deeper and more reliably than RNA-seq. The CD138-negative fraction was mixed bone marrow immune cells, not pure T cells.

The source material was a population of CD138-negative cells sorted from bone marrow. J is TRBJ1-5 and V is TRBV10-2; TRBD1 is a possible D gene (5 bases). The clonotype was recovered from a donor over 35 with multiple myeloma. As DNA, the CDR3 is TGCGCCAGCAGACCCGGGACTGGCAATCAGCCCCAGCATTTT. This codes for CASRPGTGNQPQHF.